The present T cell receptor (beta chain) was sequenced within a study of T cell changes during pregnancy in multiple sclerosis. The V segment lost 5 bases and the J segment 4 bases; nucleotides outside the gene matches: 9. The germline CDR1 and CDR2 sequences are SGHTA and FQGTGA. The length of the CDR3 is 16 residues. The method was immunoSEQ multiplex PCR; TCRdb's version includes in-frame clones alone and lacks a portion of them. Of under 70,000 clones in the sample, 91% are singletons; the top ten hold nearly 0.5%. The chain links TRBV7-3 to TRBJ2-1; TRBD1 agrees at 9 bases. This clonotype was obtained from a female donor in good health, enrolled as a control in a pregnancy study. This specimen was CD4+ T cells from peripheral blood mononuclear cells, taken after pregnancy. The CDR3 bases are TGTGCCAGCAGCCCGACATCCGGGACAGGGTACAATGAGCAGTTCTTC. Amino acids: CASSPTSGTGYNEQFF.